The source of this T cell receptor beta chain is a study of regulatory T cells in long-lasting Graves disease. The wider study: Antithyroid drugs had been taken by newly diagnosed Graves' patients for under 3 months.

Sample time point: newly diagnosed GD, antithyroid drugs for less than 3 months. The TCR library was made from RNA extracted from PBMCs. Diagnosis followed American Thyroid Association guidelines for Graves' disease. This clonotype was seen a handful of times. The antigen remains undetermined. A much larger clone lies one base from this, so it may be a read error. No conserved phenylalanine or tryptophan ends this CDR3, so it is likely a read error. Germline V gives CDR1 DFQATT, CDR2 SNEGSKA (reference sequence). This CDR3 contains 12 residues. The V end lost 6 bases, the J end lost 6 bases, and 12 bases lay between the germline ends. CDR3 regions were amplified by Arm-PCR using iRepertoire HTBI primers to build TCR beta libraries. One entry per CDR3 protein, called by TCRdb with MiXCR from the multiplex PCR reads. The data show 250,000 or so distinct CDR3 sequences, 20% seen once. Study-wide results and caveats: Public clonotype sharing was higher in persistent than newly diagnosed patients. Patients with persistent disease showed a bias toward TRBV28, TRBJ1-2 and TRBJ2-5.

This chain links TRBV20-1 with TRBJ2-1, with a possible D match to TRBD1 (5 bases). This TCR was recovered from a female donor with Graves disease. The sample was peripheral blood mononuclear cells (PBMCs), taken at new diagnosis, from a patient treated with antithyroid drugs. The CDR3 sequence is CSAKGAVNEQFL. The CDR3 coding sequence is TGCAGTGCGAAAGGGGCAGTCAATGAGCAGTTCCTC.